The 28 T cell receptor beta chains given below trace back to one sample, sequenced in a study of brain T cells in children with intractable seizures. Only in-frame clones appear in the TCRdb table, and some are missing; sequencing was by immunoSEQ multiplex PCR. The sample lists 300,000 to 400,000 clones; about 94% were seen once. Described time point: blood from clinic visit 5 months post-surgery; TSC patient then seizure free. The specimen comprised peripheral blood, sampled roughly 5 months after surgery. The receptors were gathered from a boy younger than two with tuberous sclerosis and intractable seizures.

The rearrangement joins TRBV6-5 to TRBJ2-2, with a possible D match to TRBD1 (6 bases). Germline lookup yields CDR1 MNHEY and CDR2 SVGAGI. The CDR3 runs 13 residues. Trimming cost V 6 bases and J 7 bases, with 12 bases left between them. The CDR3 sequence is CASRQGLIGELFF. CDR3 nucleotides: TGTGCCAGCAGACAGGGCCTGATCGGGGAGCTGTTTTTT.

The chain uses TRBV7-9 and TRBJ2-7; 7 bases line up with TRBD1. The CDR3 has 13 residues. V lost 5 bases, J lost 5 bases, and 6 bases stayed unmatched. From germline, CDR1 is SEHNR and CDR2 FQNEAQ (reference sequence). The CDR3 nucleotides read TGTGCCAGCAGCCGAAGACAGGGTGACGAGCAGTACTTC. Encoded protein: CASSRRQGDEQYF.

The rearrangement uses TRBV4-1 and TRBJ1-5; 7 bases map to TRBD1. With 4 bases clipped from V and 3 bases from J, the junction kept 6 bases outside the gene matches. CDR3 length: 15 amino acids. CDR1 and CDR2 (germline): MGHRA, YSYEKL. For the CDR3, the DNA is TGCGCCAGCAGCCTAGAAGGACAGGCCAATCAGCCCCAGCATTTT. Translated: CASSLEGQANQPQHF.

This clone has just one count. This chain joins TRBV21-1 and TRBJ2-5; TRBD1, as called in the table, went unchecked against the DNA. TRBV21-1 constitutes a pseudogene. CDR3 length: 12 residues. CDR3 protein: CASSKAAETQYF. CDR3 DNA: TGTGCCAGCAGCAAAGCGGCCGAGACCCAGTACTTC.

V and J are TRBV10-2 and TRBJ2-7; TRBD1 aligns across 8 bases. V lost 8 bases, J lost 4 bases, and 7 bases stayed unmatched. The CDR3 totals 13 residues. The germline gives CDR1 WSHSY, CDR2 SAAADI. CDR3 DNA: TGCGCCAGCGACGGGACAGGTGATTACGAGCAGTACTTC. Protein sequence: CASDGTGDYEQYF.

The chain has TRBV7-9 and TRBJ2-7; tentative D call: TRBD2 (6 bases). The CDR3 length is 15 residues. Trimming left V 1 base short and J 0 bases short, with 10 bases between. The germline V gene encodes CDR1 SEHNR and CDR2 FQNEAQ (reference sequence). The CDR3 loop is CASSLGGTSSYEQYF. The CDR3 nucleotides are TGTGCCAGCAGCTTAGGCGGGACCAGCTCCTACGAGCAGTACTTC.

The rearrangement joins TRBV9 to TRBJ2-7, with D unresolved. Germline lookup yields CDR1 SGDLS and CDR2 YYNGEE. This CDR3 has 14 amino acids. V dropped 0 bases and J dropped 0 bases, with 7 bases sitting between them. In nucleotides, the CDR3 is TGTGCCAGCAGCGTAGATCCAGTCTCCTACGAGCAGTACTTC. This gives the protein CASSVDPVSYEQYF.

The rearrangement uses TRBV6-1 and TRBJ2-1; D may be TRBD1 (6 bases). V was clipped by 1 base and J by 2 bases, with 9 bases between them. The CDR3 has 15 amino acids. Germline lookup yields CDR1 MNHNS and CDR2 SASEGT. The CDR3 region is CASSEGYRAYNEQFF. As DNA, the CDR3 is TGTGCCAGCAGTGAAGGGTACAGGGCCTACAATGAGCAGTTCTTC.

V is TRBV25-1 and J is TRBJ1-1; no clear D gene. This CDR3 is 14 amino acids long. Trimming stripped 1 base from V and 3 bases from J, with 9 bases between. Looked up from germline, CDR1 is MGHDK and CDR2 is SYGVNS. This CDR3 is CASSESGGDTEAFF. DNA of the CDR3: TGTGCCAGCAGTGAATCGGGTGGGGACACTGAAGCTTTCTTT. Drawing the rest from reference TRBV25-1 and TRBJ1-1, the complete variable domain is EADIYQTPRYLVIGTGKKITLECSQTMGHDKMYWYQQDPGMELHLIHYSYGVNSTEKGDLSSESTVSRIRTEHFPLTLESARPSHTSQYLCASSESGGDTEAFFGQGTRLTVV.

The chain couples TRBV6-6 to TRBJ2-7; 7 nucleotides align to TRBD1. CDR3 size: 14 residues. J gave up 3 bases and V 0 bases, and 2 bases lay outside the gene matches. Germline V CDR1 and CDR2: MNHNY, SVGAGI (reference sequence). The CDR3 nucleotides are TGTGCCAGCAGTTACTCGGGACAGCTCTACGAGCAGTACTTC. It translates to CASSYSGQLYEQYF.

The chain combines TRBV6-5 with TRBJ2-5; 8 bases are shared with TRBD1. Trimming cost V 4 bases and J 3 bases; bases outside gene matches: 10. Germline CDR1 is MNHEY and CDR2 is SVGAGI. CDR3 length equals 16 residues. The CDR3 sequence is CASSLQGGGPKETQYF. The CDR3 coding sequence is TGTGCCAGCAGTTTACAGGGGGGTGGACCAAAAGAGACCCAGTACTTC.

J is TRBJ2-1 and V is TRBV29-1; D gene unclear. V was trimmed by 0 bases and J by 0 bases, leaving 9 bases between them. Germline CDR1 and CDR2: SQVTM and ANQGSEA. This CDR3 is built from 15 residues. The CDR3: CSVEDRVSSYNEQFF. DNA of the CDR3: TGCAGCGTTGAAGATCGAGTTAGCTCCTACAATGAGCAGTTCTTC.

CDR3 sequence reads: CASSIAGGNEAFF. In DNA, the CDR3 is TGTGCCAGTAGTATAGCTGGAGGGAATGAAGCTTTCTTT. The chain uses TRBV19 and TRBJ1-1; D is uncertain. CDR1 is LNHDA and CDR2 is SQIVND in the germline V gene (reference sequence). V was trimmed by 1 base and J by 7 bases, leaving 10 bases between them. The CDR3 covers 13 residues.

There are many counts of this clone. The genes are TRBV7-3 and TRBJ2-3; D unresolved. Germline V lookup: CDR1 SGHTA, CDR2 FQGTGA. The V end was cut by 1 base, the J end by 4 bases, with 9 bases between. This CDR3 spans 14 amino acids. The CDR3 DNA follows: TGTGCCAGCAGCTTAAATCCGGTGGCAGATACGCAGTATTTT. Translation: CASSLNPVADTQYF. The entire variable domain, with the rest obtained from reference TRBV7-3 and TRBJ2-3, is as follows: GAGVSQTPSNKVTEKGKYVELRCDPISGHTALYWYRQSLGQGPEFLIYFQGTGAADDSGLPNDRFFAVRPEGSVSTLKIQRTERGDSAVYLCASSLNPVADTQYFGPGTRLTVL.

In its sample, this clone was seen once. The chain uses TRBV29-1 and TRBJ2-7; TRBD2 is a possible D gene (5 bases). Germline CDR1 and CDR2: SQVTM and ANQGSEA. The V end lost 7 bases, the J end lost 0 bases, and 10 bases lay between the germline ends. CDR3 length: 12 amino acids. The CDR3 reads CSALGNSYEQYF. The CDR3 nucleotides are TGCAGCGCCCTCGGGAACTCCTACGAGCAGTACTTC.

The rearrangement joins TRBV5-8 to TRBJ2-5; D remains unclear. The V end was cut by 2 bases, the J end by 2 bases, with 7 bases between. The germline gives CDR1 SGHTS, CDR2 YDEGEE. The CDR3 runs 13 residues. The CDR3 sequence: CASSFWIQETQYF. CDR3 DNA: TGTGCCAGCAGCTTCTGGATACAAGAGACCCAGTACTTC.

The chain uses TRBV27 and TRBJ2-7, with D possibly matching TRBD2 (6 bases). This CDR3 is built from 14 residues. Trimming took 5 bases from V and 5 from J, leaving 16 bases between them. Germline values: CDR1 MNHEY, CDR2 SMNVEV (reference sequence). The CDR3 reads CASSARDSYHEQYF. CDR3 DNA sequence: TGTGCCAGCAGTGCTCGGGACTCCTACCACGAGCAGTACTTC.

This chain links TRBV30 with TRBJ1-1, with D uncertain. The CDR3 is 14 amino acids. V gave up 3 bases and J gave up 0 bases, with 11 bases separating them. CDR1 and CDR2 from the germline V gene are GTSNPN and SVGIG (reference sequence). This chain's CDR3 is CAWSDGRMNTEAFF. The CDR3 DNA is TGTGCCTGGAGCGACGGACGGATGAACACTGAAGCTTTCTTT.

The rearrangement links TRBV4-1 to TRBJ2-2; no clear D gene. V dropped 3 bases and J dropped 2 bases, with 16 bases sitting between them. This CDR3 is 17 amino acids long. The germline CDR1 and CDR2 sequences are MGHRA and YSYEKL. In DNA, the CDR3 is TGCGCCAGCAGCCAGGTTACGGGCCCCTATAACACCGGGGAGCTGTTTTTT. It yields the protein CASSQVTGPYNTGELFF.

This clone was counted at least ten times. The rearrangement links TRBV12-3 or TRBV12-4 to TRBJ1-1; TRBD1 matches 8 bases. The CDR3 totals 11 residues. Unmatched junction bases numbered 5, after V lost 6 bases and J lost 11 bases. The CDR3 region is CASSLTGVAFF. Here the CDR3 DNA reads TGTGCCAGCAGCTTGACAGGGGTCGCTTTCTTT.

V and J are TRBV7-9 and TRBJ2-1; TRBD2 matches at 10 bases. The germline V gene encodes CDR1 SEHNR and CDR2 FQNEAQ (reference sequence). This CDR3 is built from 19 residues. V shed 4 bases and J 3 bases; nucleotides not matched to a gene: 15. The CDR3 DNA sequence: TGTGCCAGCAGCTCCCGGACTAGCGGAAATATGTATGGCTACAATGAGCAGTTCTTC. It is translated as CASSSRTSGNMYGYNEQFF.

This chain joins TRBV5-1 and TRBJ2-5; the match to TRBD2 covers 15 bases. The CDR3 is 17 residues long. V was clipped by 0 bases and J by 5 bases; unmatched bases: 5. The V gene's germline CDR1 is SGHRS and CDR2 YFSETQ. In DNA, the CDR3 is TGCGCCAGCAGCTTGGCGGGACTAGCGGGAGGAAGCGAGACCCAGTACTTC. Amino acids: CASSLAGLAGGSETQYF.

The CDR3 protein is CASSQETGYSPLHF. Written as DNA, the CDR3 is TGCGCCAGCAGCCAAGAGACGGGCTACTCACCCCTCCACTTT. V usage is TRBV4-1 and J usage is TRBJ1-6; D uncertain. Germline-derived CDR1 and CDR2 are MGHRA and YSYEKL. Trimming pared 0 bases from V and 10 bases from J, leaving 10 bases between. CDR3 length equals 14 residues.

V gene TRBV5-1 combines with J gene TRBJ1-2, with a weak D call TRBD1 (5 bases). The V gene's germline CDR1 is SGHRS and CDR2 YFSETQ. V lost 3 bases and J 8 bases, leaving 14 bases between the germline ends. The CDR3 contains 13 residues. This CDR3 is CASSWAGGAGYTF. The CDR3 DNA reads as TGCGCCAGCAGCTGGGCAGGTGGGGCCGGCTACACCTTC.

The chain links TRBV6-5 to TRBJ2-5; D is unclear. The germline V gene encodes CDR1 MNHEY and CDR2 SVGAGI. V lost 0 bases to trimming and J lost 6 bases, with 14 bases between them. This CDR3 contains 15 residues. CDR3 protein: CASSYSKASPQTQYF. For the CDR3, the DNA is TGTGCCAGCAGTTACTCGAAGGCGAGCCCTCAGACCCAGTACTTC.

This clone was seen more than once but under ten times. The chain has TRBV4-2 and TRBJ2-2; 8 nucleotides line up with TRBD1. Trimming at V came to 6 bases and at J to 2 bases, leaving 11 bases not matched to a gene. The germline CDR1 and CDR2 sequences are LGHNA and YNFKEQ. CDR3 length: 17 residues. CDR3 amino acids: CASRGKGRGPNTGELFF. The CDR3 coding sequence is TGTGCCAGCAGGGGCAAGGGCAGGGGGCCTAACACCGGGGAGCTGTTTTTT.

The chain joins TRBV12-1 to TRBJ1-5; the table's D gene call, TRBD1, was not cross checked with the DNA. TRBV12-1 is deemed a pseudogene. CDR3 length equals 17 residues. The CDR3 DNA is TGTGCCAGCAGCTTTGGGGACAGGGAGAATAGCAATCAGCCCCAGCATTTT. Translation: CASSFGDRENSNQPQHF.

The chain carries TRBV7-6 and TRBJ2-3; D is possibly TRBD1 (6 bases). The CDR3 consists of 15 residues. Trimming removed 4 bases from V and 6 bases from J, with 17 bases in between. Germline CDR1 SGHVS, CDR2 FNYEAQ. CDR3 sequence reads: CASSSQISGADTQYF. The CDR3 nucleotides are TGTGCCAGCAGCTCGCAGATCTCAGGGGCTGATACGCAGTATTTT.